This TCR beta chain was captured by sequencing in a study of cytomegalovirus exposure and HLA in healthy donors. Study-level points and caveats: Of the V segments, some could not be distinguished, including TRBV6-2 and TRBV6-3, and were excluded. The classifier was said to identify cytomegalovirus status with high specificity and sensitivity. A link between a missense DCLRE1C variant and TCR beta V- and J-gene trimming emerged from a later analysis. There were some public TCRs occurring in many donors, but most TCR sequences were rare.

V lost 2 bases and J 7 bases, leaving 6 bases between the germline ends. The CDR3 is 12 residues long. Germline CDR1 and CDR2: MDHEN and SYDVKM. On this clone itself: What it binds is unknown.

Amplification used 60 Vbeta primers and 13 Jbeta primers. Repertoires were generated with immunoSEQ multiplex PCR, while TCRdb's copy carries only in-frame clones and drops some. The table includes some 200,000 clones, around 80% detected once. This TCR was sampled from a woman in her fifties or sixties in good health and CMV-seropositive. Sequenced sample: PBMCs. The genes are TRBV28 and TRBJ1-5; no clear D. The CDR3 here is CASSLTGQPQHF. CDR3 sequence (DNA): TGTGCCAGCAGTTTAACGGGACAGCCCCAGCATTTT.